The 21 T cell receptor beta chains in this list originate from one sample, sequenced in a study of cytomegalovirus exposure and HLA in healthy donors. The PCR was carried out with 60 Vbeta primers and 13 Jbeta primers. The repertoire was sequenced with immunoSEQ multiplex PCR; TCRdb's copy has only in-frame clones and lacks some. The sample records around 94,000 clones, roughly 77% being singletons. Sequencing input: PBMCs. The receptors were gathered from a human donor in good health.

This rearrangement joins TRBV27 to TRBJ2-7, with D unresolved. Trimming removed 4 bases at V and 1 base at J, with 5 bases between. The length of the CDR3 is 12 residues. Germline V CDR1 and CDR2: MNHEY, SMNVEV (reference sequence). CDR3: CASSSRSYEQYF. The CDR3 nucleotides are TGTGCCAGCAGTTCCCGGTCCTACGAGCAGTACTTC.

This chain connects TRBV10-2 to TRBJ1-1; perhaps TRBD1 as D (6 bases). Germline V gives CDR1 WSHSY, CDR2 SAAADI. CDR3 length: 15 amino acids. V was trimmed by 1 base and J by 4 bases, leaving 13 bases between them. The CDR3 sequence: CASSEWSGVPTEAFF. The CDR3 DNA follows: TGCGCCAGCAGTGAGTGGTCAGGGGTTCCCACTGAAGCTTTCTTT.

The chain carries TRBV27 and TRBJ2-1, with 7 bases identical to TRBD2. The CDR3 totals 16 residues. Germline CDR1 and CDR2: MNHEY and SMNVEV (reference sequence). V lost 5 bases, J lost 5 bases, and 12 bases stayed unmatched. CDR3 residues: CASSHPLATGDNEQFF. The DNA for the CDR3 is TGTGCCAGCAGTCATCCACTAGCGACCGGGGACAATGAGCAGTTCTTC.

CDR3 DNA sequence: TGCGCCAGCAGCCAAGCGTGGGACAGTTACAATGAGCAGTTCTTC. Translation gives CASSQAWDSYNEQFF. The chain combines TRBV4-3 with TRBJ2-1, with TRBD1 identical over 7 bases. After removal of 1 base from V and 4 bases from J, the junction contained 4 bases not matched to a gene. CDR3 length: 15 residues. CDR1 and CDR2 (germline): LGHNA, YSLEER.

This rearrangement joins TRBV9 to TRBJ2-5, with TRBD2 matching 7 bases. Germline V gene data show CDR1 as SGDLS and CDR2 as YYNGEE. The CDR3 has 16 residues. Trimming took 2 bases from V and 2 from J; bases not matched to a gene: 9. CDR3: CASSVSAGVSQETQYF. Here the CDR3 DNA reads TGTGCCAGCAGCGTGTCGGCGGGAGTTAGTCAAGAGACCCAGTACTTC.

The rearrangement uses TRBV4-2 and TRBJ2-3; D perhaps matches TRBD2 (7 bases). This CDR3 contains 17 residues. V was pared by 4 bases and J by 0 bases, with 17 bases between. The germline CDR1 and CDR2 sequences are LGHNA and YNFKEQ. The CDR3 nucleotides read TGTGCCAGCAGCCCGATTGGGGGGGCCTCTAGCACAGATACGCAGTATTTT. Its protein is CASSPIGGASSTDTQYF.

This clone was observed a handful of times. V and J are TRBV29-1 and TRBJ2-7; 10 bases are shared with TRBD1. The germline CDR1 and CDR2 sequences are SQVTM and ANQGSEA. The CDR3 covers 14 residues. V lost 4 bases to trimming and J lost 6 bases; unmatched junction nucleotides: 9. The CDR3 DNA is TGCAGCGTTGGAGGGACAGGGGCGCGGATCGAGCAGTACTTC. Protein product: CSVGGTGARIEQYF.

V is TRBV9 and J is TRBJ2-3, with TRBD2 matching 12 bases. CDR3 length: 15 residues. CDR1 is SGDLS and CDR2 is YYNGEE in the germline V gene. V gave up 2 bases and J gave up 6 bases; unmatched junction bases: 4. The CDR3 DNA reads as TGTGCCAGCAGCGTCTCTAGCGGGAGGGGGGATACGCAGTATTTT. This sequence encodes CASSVSSGRGDTQYF.

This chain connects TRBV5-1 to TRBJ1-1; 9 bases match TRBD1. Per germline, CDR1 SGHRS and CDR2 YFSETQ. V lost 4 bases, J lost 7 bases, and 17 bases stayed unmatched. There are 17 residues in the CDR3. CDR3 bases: TGCGCCAGCAGCCCCGGGAGGGGACAGGGTCCTACTGTTGAAGCTTTCTTT. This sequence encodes CASSPGRGQGPTVEAFF.

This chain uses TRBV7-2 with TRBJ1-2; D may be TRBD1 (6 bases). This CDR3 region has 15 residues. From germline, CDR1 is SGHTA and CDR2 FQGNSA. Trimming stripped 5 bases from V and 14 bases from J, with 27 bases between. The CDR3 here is CASSQGFGGAGAVTF. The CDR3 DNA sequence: TGTGCCAGCAGCCAGGGATTTGGGGGCGCCGGGGCCGTAACCTTC. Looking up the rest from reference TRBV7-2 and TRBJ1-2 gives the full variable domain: GAGVSQSPSNKVTEKGKDVELRCDPISGHTALYWYRQSLGQGLEFLIYFQGNSAPDKSGLPSDRFSAERTGGSVSTLTIQRTQQEDSAVYLCASSQGFGGAGAVTFGSGTRLTVV.

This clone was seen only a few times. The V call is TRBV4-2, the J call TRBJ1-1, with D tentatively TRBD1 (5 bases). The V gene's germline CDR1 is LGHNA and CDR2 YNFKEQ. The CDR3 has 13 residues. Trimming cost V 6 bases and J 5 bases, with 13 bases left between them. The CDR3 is CASRGARGTEAFF. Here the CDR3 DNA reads TGTGCCAGCAGAGGAGCTCGGGGGACTGAAGCTTTCTTT.

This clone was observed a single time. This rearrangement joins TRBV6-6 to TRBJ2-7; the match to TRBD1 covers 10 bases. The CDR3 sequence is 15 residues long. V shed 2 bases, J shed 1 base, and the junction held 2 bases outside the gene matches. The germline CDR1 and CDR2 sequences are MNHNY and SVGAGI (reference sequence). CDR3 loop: CASSYGQGGSYEQYF. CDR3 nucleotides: TGTGCCAGCAGTTACGGACAGGGGGGGTCCTACGAGCAGTACTTC.

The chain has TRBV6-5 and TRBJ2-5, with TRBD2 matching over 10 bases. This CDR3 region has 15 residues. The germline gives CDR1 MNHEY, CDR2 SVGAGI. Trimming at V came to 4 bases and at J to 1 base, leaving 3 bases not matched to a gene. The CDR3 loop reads CASSLASGSQETQYF. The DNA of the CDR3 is TGTGCCAGCAGTTTGGCTAGCGGGAGCCAAGAGACCCAGTACTTC.

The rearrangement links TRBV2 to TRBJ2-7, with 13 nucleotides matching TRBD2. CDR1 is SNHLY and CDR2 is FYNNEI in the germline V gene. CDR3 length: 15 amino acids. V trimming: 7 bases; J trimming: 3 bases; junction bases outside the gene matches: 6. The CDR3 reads CASTRGTSGVYEQYF. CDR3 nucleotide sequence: TGTGCCAGCACCCGGGGGACTAGCGGGGTCTACGAGCAGTACTTC.

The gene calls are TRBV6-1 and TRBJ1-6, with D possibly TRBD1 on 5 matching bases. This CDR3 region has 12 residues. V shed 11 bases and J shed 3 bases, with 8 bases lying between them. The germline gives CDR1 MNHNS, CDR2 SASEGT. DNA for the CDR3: TGTGCCTCCAGGGACTATAATTCACCCCTCCACTTT. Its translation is CASRDYNSPLHF.

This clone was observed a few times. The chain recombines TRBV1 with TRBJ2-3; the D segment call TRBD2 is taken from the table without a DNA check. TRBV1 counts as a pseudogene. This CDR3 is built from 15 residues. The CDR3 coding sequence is TGCACCAGCAGCCAAGAAAACCCGAGAACAGATACGCAGTATTTT. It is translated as CTSSQENPRTDTQYF.

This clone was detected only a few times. CDR3 loop: CASTARGRPNEKLFF. In nucleotides, the CDR3 is TGCGCCAGCACGGCCAGGGGGCGACCTAATGAAAAACTGTTTTTT. This chain uses TRBV10-1 with TRBJ1-4; 8 nucleotides match TRBD1. The CDR3 runs to 15 residues. The germline V gene has CDR1 WNHNN and CDR2 SYGVQD (reference sequence). The ends lost 7 bases at V and 3 bases at J; junction bases unmatched: 7.

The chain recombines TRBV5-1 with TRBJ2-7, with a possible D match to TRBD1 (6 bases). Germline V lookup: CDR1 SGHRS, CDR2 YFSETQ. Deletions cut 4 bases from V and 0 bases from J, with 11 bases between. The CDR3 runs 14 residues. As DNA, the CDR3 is TGCGCCAGCAGCCAAGGACAGTCCTCCTACGAGCAGTACTTC. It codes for CASSQGQSSYEQYF.

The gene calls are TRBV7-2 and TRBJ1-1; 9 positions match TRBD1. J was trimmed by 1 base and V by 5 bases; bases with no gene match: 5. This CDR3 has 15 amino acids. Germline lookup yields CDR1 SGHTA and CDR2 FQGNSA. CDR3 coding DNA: TGTGCCAGCAGCCCCTGGGACAGGGCGAACACTGAAGCTTTCTTT. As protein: CASSPWDRANTEAFF.

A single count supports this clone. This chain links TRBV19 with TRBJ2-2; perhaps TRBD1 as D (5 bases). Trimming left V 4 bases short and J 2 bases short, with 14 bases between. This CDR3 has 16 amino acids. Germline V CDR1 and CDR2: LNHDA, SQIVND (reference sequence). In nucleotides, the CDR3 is TGTGCCAGTAGTACAAAGACAGCCGTCAACACCGGGGAGCTGTTTTTT. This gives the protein CASSTKTAVNTGELFF.

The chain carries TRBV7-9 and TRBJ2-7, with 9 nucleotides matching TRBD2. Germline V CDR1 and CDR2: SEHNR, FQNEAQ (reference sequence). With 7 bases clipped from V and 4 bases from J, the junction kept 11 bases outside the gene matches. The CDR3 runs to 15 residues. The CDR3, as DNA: TGTGCCAGCATCCCGTGGGGTAGCGGGGGATACGAGCAGTACTTC. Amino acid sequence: CASIPWGSGGYEQYF.